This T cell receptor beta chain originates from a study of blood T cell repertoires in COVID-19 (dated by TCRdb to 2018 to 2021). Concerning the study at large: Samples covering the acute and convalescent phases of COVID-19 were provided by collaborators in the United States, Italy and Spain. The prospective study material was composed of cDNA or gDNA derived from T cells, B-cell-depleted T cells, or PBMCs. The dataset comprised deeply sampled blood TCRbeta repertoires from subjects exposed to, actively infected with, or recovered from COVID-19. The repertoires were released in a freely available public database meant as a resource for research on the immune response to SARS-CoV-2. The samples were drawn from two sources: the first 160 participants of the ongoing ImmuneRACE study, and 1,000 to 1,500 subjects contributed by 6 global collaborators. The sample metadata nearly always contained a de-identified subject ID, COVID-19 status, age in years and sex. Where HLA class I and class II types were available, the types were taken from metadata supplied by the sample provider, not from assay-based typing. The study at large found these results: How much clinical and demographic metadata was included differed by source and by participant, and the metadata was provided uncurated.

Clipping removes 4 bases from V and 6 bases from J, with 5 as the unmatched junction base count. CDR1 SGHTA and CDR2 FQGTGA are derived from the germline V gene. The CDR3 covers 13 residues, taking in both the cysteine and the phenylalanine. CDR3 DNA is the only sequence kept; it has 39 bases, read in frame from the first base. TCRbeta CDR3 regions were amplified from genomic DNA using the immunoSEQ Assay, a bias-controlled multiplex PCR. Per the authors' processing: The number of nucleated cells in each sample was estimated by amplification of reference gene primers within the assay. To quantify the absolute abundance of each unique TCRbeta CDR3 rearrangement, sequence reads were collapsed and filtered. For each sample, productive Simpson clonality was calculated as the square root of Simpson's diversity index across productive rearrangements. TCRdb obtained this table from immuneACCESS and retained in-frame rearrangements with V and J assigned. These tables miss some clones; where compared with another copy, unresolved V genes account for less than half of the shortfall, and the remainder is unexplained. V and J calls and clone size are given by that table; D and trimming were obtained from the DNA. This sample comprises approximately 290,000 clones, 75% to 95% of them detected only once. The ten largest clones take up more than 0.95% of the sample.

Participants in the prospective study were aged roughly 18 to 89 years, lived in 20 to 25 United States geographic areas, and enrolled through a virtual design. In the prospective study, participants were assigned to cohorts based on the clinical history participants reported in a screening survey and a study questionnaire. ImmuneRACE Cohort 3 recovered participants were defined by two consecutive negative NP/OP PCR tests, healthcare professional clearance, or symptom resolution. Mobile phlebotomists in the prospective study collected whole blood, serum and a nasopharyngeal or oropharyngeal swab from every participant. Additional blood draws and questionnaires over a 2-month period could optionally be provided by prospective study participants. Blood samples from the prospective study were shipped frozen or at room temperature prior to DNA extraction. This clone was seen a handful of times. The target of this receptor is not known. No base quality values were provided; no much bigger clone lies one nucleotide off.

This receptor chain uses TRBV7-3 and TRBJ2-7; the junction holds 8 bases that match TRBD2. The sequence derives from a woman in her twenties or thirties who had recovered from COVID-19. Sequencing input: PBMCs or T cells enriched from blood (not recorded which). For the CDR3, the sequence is CASSSLAGSEQYF. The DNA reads TGTGCCAGCAGCTCCCTAGCGGGTAGCGAGCAGTACTTC.